This note documents a single TCR beta chain sequence. The data stem from a study of T cells in Graves' hyperthyroidism and ophthalmopathy. V shed 5 bases and J 1 base; nucleotides not matched to a gene: 10. The CDR3 sequence is 17 residues long. The germline V gene has CDR1 SEHNR and CDR2 FQNEAQ (reference sequence). Amplification yielded TCR beta CDR3 regions, with RNA transcripts as the source. Primed by the HTBI set, a first-round RT-PCR was run on the TCR CDR3. MiXCR was run by TCRdb on the multiplex PCR reads, yielding one entry per CDR3 protein. The table has 400,000 to 500,000 distinct CDR3 sequences, 14% seen once.

This receptor was identified in a woman in her late teens or twenties with Graves' hyperthyroidism. The source material was blood. The rearrangement links TRBV7-9 to TRBJ2-2; 7 positions match TRBD2. CDR3 DNA sequence: TGTGCCAGCAGCCCTCGGCGGCTAGCGGTGAACACCGGGGAGCTGTTTTTT. This encodes CASSPRRLAVNTGELFF.